The present entry profiles one T cell receptor beta chain with its context. The antigen is unknown. This sample is part of a study of OX40 agonist ivuxolimab in advanced cancers. Across the whole study: Patients took ivuxolimab, an agonistic anti-OX40 (CD134) antibody. Those treated in dose escalation had hepatocellular carcinoma, melanoma, renal cell cancer or head and neck cancer.

The CDR3 spans 13 residues. From germline, CDR1 is MNHEY and CDR2 SVGAGI. V was pared by 5 bases and J by 12 bases, with 19 bases between. Study-wide points: In the expanded peripheral T cells, antigen specificity was never determined. Expanded clones were, on average, more numerous among CD8+ T cells than CD4+.

Only in-frame clones appear in the TCRdb table, and some are missing; sequencing was by immunoSEQ multiplex PCR. The table records 45,000 to 65,000 clones, about nine tenths of them present only once. The V call is TRBV6-5, the J call TRBJ1-1; the D gene is possibly TRBD1 (6 bases). The source material was CD4+ or CD8+ T cells sorted from blood, sampled in a trial of the OX40 agonist ivuxolimab. This receptor was obtained from an adult with an advanced solid tumor such as melanoma, head and neck, liver or kidney cancer. The CDR3 bases are TGTGCCAGCAGTCTGAGCGGGGGCACCACAACTTTCTTT. This gives the protein CASSLSGGTTTFF.